This section outlines one T cell receptor beta chain sequence together with its context. Its antigen target is currently unknown. Base quality data are lacking; no much larger clone is found one base away. The sample's time point label, decoded: baseline before first vaccination. Vaccinee samples came from UK trials COV001 and COV002, including a single-blind randomized controlled phase 2/3 trial of AZD1222 (ChAdOx1 nCoV-19) in healthy adults. For TCRbeta chain sequencing, PBMC samples were collected from trial participants at day 0 and at day 28 after the second dose. Here V drops 2 bases and J drops 6 bases, and the junction holds 7 bases not matched to any gene. The CDR3 numbers 16 residues from cysteine through phenylalanine. Only the CDR3 region is kept as DNA, spanning 48 bases read in frame from base 1. CDR1 and CDR2 (SGHTA, FQGNSA) derive from the germline V gene. This entry belongs to a study of T cell responses to AZD1222 COVID-19 vaccine (dated by TCRdb to the early 2020s). Study-wide context: Because spike-specific TCR depth and breadth did not differ between the two schedules, AZD1222 recipients who got a second dose at roughly 4 weeks were pooled with those who got a second dose at roughly 12 weeks. Trial participants were enrolled into age subgroups of 18-55, 56-69 and 70-plus years, which contained approximately 150, 30 and 60 TCR-sequenced participants, respectively. TCR sequencing covered about 230 trial participants: about 210 given two doses of AZD1222 and approximately 25 given two doses of MenACWY control vaccine. General conclusions and limits of the study: Because no samples from the day 14 peak response were available, repertoires could be characterized only after the peak T cell response. A significant rise in spike-specific TCR breadth and depth was observed after two AZD1222 doses relative to day 0 and relative to MenACWY recipients. Conclusions about previously exposed vaccinees were limited because only six AZD1222 recipients were SARS-CoV-2 seropositive at baseline. Reportedly, close to half of the unique spike-specific TCRs recognized epitopes lying outside the regions that are mutated in the B.1.351 and B.1.1.7 variants. Most participants were white British and females outnumbered males, and the authors suggested that clonal diversity may have been underestimated. In the small 56-69-year group, the increase in depth fell short of significance, most likely because of low power. CD4 TCRs associated with the vaccine covered the entire spike protein, and the dominant responses were in regions 160-218 and 743-854.

The CDR3 regions of human TCRbeta chains were analyzed by immunosequencing. As for the original processing: Repertoire TCRs were checked for matches against a reference library of SARS-CoV-2-specific TCRs that had been generated using the MIRA antigen-specificity platform. Breadth meant the fraction of unique TCRs that were SARS-CoV-2-associated, whereas depth meant the fraction of total T cells that were SARS-CoV-2-associated. Using the MIRA data, each spike-specific TCR was mapped to the spike region that the TCR reacts to and placed in a CD4 or CD8 class. Log10-transformed breadth and depth values were compared by one-way ANOVA with Sidak's multiple comparisons tests. TCRdb stores this immuneACCESS table with in-frame sequences only. Part of the clones is absent; in the studies checked, under half of the shortfall reflects unresolved V genes, and no reason is known for the rest. For V, J and clone size, that table is used; D and trimming come from the DNA. Here the sample has more than 150,000 clones; more than 80% occur a single time. Jointly, the top ten make up 6.1% of the sample.

This sample comprised peripheral blood, obtained on day 0 of AZD1222 vaccination. The receptor chain draws on TRBV7-2 and TRBJ2-2, and TRBD1 aligns with 9 junction nucleotides. This sequence originates from an adult in good health. CDR3 region: CASSLQGQGGSGELFF. In nucleotide form, the sequence is TGTGCCAGCAGCTTACAGGGACAGGGTGGGTCCGGGGAGCTGTTTTTT.